This TCR beta chain was captured in a study of CD8+CD57+ T cells in acquired aplastic anemia. General observations from the study: Comparison of patients with controls identified around 31 shared CD8+ CDR3 sequences.

The template used for profiling TCR beta VDJ and CDR3 was genomic DNA. TCRdb redid the calling of the reads with MiXCR, one entry per CDR3 protein. The sample lists 150,000 to 200,000 distinct CDR3 sequences; around three fifths were seen once. V lost 5 bases, J lost 7 bases, and 6 bases lay in between. Germline V gene lookup returns CDR1 SNHLY and CDR2 FYNNEI. The CDR3 spans 12 residues. This clonotype has a handful of counts. Its antigen is not known. The chain recombines TRBV2 with TRBJ1-6, with D maybe TRBD1 (5 bases). Material: sorted CD4+, CD8+, or CD8+CD57+ T cells (not recorded which) from PBMCs. The TCR originated in a human donor with severe aplastic anemia or a healthy control (not recorded which). The CDR3 protein is CASSRGNSPLHF. The CDR3 DNA sequence: TGTGCCAGCAGTCGGGGGAATTCACCCCTCCACTTT.